These T cell receptor beta chains were read from a single sample in a study of T cell responses to AZD1222 COVID-19 vaccine. Assay: immunoSEQ multiplex PCR; the TCRdb copy retains only in-frame clones and omits some. The sample includes over 95,000 clones, more than 75% of them seen just once. The material was peripheral blood, obtained on day 0 of AZD1222 vaccination. All receptors come from an adult in good health. Both conserved end residues are part of each CDR3. The D gene is left open where the match is weak. Where a row states a size, it is once, few, many or the class of an expanded clone; other rows omit it.

TRBV28	.	.	TRBJ1-2	CASGRDNYGYTF	TGTGCCAGCGGCCGGGACAACTATGGCTACACCTTC
TRBV9	.	.	TRBJ1-4	CASSVEALNEKLFF	TGTGCCAGCAGCGTAGAAGCATTAAATGAAAAACTGTTTTTT
TRBV7-3	once	TRBD1	TRBJ2-6	CASSPTGQSSGANVLTF	TGTGCCAGCAGCCCAACGGGACAGAGCTCTGGGGCCAACGTCCTGACTTTC
TRBV19	.	TRBD1	TRBJ1-1	CASSILQGETEAFF	TGTGCCAGTAGTATTTTACAGGGGGAAACTGAAGCTTTCTTT
TRBV28	.	.	TRBJ1-5	CASRQSNQPQHF	TGTGCCAGCAGACAGAGCAATCAGCCCCAGCATTTT
TRBV28	.	TRBD1	TRBJ1-6	CASSFGDRASGSPLHF	TGTGCCAGCAGTTTTGGAGACAGGGCTTCTGGCTCACCCCTCCACTTT
TRBV7-2	.	.	TRBJ2-3	CASSLGGQEADTQYF	TGTGCCAGCAGCTTGGGGGGGCAGGAGGCAGATACGCAGTATTTT
TRBV11-3	.	.	TRBJ2-7	CASSQHSFGEQYF	TGTGCCAGCAGCCAACATAGCTTCGGCGAGCAGTACTTC
TRBV27	.	.	TRBJ1-5	CASSPQQGGTGQPQHF	TGTGCCAGCAGTCCCCAGCAGGGAGGGACGGGGCAGCCCCAGCATTTT
TRBV6-5	.	.	TRBJ1-1	CASRQYMNTEAFF	TGTGCCAGCAGACAGTACATGAACACTGAAGCTTTCTTT
TRBV7-2	.	TRBD1	TRBJ1-1	CASRATGGWTEAFF	TGTGCCAGCAGGGCTACAGGGGGCTGGACTGAAGCTTTCTTT
TRBV29-1	.	TRBD2	TRBJ2-7	CSVPGTSGYEQYF	TGCAGCGTCCCTGGGACTAGCGGTTACGAGCAGTACTTC
TRBV6-4	.	.	TRBJ2-2	CASSAVQSGLVNTGELFF	TGTGCCAGCAGCGCCGTTCAATCAGGGTTGGTGAACACCGGGGAGCTGTTTTTT
TRBV5-1	.	TRBD1	TRBJ2-7	CASSFRDRDEQYF	TGCGCCAGCAGCTTCCGGGACAGGGACGAGCAGTACTTC
TRBV18	few	.	TRBJ1-1	CASSQDSLNTEAFF	TGTGCCAGCTCGCAGGACAGCCTGAACACTGAAGCTTTCTTT
TRBV12-2	.	.	TRBJ1-1	CASRLVTDPEAFF	TGTGCAAGTCGCTTAGTGACGGACCCTGAAGCTTTCTTT
TRBV7-9	.	.	TRBJ2-7	CASSSGGADYEQYF	TGTGCCAGCAGCTCAGGGGGGGCGGACTACGAGCAGTACTTC
TRBV19	once	.	TRBJ1-5	CASSIVPLPNQPQHF	TGTGCCAGTAGTATAGTCCCCCTCCCGAATCAGCCCCAGCATTTT
TRBV19	.	TRBD2	TRBJ2-5	CASSKGTSSRETQYF	TGTGCCAGTAGTAAGGGGACTAGCAGCCGGGAGACCCAGTACTTC
TRBV10-3	.	TRBD1	TRBJ2-6	CAISESTGSGANVLTF	TGTGCCATCAGTGAGTCGACAGGGTCTGGGGCCAACGTCCTGACTTTC
TRBV5-3	.	.	TRBJ2-2	CARSLDRVRGPPPNTGELFF	TGTGCCAGAAGCTTGGACAGAGTCAGGGGACCGCCTCCGAACACCGGGGAGCTGTTTTTT
TRBV5-4	once	.	TRBJ2-2	CASNNQGFGGELFF	TGTGCCAGCAACAACCAAGGCTTTGGCGGGGAGCTGTTTTTT
TRBV11-2	once	TRBD1	TRBJ2-5	CASSKTGQGETQYF	TGTGCCAGCAGCAAAACAGGACAGGGGGAGACCCAGTACTTC
TRBV5-6	.	.	TRBJ2-2	CASSASPGLILPGELFF	TGTGCCAGCAGCGCCTCCCCGGGCCTCATTTTGCCCGGGGAGCTGTTTTTT
TRBV20-1	.	.	TRBJ1-2	CSASVRLGGYTF	TGCAGTGCTAGTGTTCGCCTGGGTGGCTACACCTTC
TRBV4-2	.	.	TRBJ1-3	CASSQELGAPASGNTIYF	TGTGCCAGCAGCCAAGAGCTGGGGGCCCCGGCCTCTGGAAACACCATATATTTT
TRBV28	once	TRBD2	TRBJ2-4	CASSPQSGGKNIQYF	TGTGCCAGCAGTCCACAATCGGGAGGCAAAAACATTCAGTACTTC
TRBV5-4	.	.	TRBJ1-1	CASSWKQRNTEAFF	TGTGCCAGCAGCTGGAAACAGAGAAACACTGAAGCTTTCTTT
TRBV30	.	.	TRBJ2-3	CAWSPLPLLRDTQYF	TGTGCCTGGAGTCCTCTGCCCCTTCTTCGTGATACGCAGTATTTT
TRBV30	once	.	TRBJ2-3	CAWKQIGGTDTQYF	TGTGCCTGGAAGCAGATAGGTGGCACAGATACGCAGTATTTT
TRBV5-4	.	TRBD2	TRBJ2-7	CASSPGLAGGLTYEQYF	TGTGCCAGCAGCCCTGGACTAGCGGGAGGGTTGACCTACGAGCAGTACTTC
TRBV29-1	once	TRBD1	TRBJ2-3	CSVLGQGNTDTQYF	TGCAGCGTCCTAGGACAGGGGAATACAGATACGCAGTATTTT
TRBV3-1/TRBV3-2	.	.	TRBJ2-2	CASSPQVRGGTGELFF	TGTGCCAGCAGCCCACAAGTCAGGGGAGGGACCGGGGAGCTGTTTTTT
TRBV28	.	TRBD2	TRBJ2-7	CATTGGGTNHPYVEQYF	TGTGCCACCACGGGGGGAGGAACTAACCATCCCTACGTCGAGCAGTACTTC
TRBV19	.	.	TRBJ1-1	CASSRTVNTEAFF	TGTGCCAGTAGCAGAACAGTGAACACTGAAGCTTTCTTT
TRBV7-2	.	TRBD1	TRBJ2-1	CASSPSWDRTHNEQFF	TGTGCCAGCAGCCCTTCCTGGGACAGAACTCACAATGAGCAGTTCTTC
TRBV29-1	.	TRBD2	TRBJ2-1	CSLRTSGRAYNEQFF	TGCAGCTTAAGAACTAGCGGGAGGGCGTACAATGAGCAGTTCTTC
TRBV27	once	TRBD2	TRBJ2-7	CASSILRSGRAGYEQYF	TGTGCCAGCAGTATACTTCGAAGCGGGAGGGCTGGCTACGAGCAGTACTTC
TRBV19	once	.	TRBJ1-1	CASSPELVNTEAFF	TGTGCCAGTAGTCCAGAGCTCGTGAACACTGAAGCTTTCTTT
TRBV2	.	.	TRBJ1-3	CASRIGTAGNTIYF	TGTGCCAGCAGGATAGGGACGGCTGGAAACACCATATATTTT
TRBV15	.	TRBD2	TRBJ2-1	CATSRERLGRGINNEQFF	TGTGCCACCAGCAGAGAAAGGTTGGGGAGGGGTATAAACAATGAGCAGTTCTTC
TRBV18	.	TRBD1	TRBJ2-1	CASSGTGGNNEQFF	TGTGCCAGCTCAGGGACAGGGGGCAACAATGAGCAGTTCTTC
TRBV19	.	.	TRBJ1-4	CARTWDCSRPANEKLFF	TGTGCCAGGACTTGGGACTGCTCCAGACCCGCTAATGAAAAACTGTTTTTT
TRBV5-4	few	TRBD2	TRBJ2-7	CASSPTSGRTPYEQYF	TGTGCCAGCAGCCCTACTAGCGGGAGAACACCCTACGAGCAGTACTTC
TRBV6-2/TRBV6-3	once	TRBD2	TRBJ2-5	CASSTPLAGNQETQYF	TGTGCCAGCAGCACCCCACTAGCGGGGAACCAAGAGACCCAGTACTTC
TRBV28	.	TRBD1	TRBJ1-2	CASRDRAYGYTF	TGTGCCAGCAGGGACAGGGCCTATGGCTACACCTTC